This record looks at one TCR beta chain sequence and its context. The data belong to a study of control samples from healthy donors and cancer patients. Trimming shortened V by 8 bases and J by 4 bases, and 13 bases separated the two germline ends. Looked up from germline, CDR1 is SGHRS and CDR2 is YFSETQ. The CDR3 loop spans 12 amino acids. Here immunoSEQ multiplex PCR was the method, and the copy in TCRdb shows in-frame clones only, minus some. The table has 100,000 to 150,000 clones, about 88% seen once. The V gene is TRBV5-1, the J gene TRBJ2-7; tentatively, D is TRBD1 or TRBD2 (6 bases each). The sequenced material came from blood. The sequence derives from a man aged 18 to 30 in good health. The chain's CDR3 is CASSGQLYEQYF. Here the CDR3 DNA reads TGCGCCAGTAGCGGACAGCTATACGAGCAGTACTTC.